This TCR beta chain was documented in a study of cytomegalovirus exposure and HLA in healthy donors (dated by TCRdb to about 2017). Turning to the overall study: In an earlier analysis of 550 to 750 of the donors, less than 350 Gb of sequence data and 117 million unique TCR beta sequences from about 180 million T cells were reported. Around 330 gigabases of sequencing data and around 85 million unique TCR sequences made up an early release that covered approximately 650 HLA-typed donors. Among the roughly 370 genotyped donors, roughly 80% belonged to the genetic ancestry cluster associated with self-reported Caucasian donors. The study was designed to test whether signatures of past pathogen exposure could be identified by cataloging public T cell receptors. The study profiled the T cell repertoires of about 640 subjects by immunosequencing and related them to cytomegalovirus serostatus. In addition to the first cohort of 666 subjects, a separate validation cohort of 120 different subjects was used. To predict cytomegalovirus infection status, the study brought together high-throughput TCR immunosequencing, statistical association of individual TCRs with disease status, and machine learning. In a later analysis, previously published TCR beta repertoires from 666 donors were re-analyzed and high-resolution HLA genotyping was added so that TCR occurrence patterns could be studied. Rather than using new phenotypic data, the later analysis identified candidate immune exposures from TCR beta sequences and from how often those sequences occurred across donors. In an earlier analysis of over 550 of the donors, high-throughput TCR beta sequencing was used to judge whether each TCR beta V gene segment behaved as functional or pseudogenic. Donor age, sex, ethnicity and CMV serostatus were compiled alongside the repertoire data. Genome-wide SNP genotypes for about three fifths of the roughly 700 donors were used in a later genetic analysis, which treated that subset as a discovery cohort. All discovery cohort repertoires had been generated on a single sequencing platform. HLA typing included class I and class II loci at four-digit resolution. The number of donors typed differed by locus, with roughly 629-640 for A, B, C, DRB1 and DQB1, over 500 for DQA1, 600 to 610 for DPA1, and approximately 470 for DPB1. A handful of DR-DQ haplotypes were handled as single units for association and clustering because linkage in the cohort was strong. Among under 450 genotyped donors of the cohort, an average of roughly 240,000 unique TCR beta nucleotide sequences were sequenced per donor, around 20% of them non-productive.

This clone showed up just a few times. What this receptor recognizes is not known. Per-base quality was not reported, and no clone a single base away is much larger than it. In total, fewer than 750 healthy bone marrow donors made up the cohort. At the time of sampling, every cohort member was nominally healthy, though immune exposures that went unrecorded were likely present. The donor tested CMV seropositive and was one of the 289 seropositive cohort members. Each donor provided a peripheral blood sample, and peripheral blood mononuclear cells were used for TCR beta sequencing. Genomic DNA was extracted from the blood cell samples with the Qiagen DNeasy Blood Extraction Kit. From the cysteine through the phenylalanine, the CDR3 covers 16 amino acids. The kept DNA is CDR3 alone, 48 bases in frame from the first base. Per the germline V gene (reference sequence), SGHNT is the CDR1 and YYREEE is the CDR2. V is trimmed back by 2 bases and J by 8 bases, and the junction contains 9 bases that no gene match accounts for.

Overall study outcomes, separate from this receptor: In a later analysis, most CMV-associated TCR beta chains were found to appear HLA-restricted, with HLA associations seemingly driven largely by CMV exposure. According to a later analysis, TCR association rates differed among HLA loci, with DRB1 alleles showing the most associated TCRs and HLA-C alleles showing the fewest. A total of some 180 TCR beta chains were listed by the study as associated with cytomegalovirus. When HLA alleles, especially DR and DQ, strongly co-occurred, TCR associations were difficult to assign to individual alleles. A later analysis reported that several top co-occurrence clusters appeared linked to parvovirus B19, influenza, CMV and Epstein-Barr virus. According to the authors, the approach could potentially be generalized to other disease states and immunological phenotypes. Across donors, most TCR sequences were observed very rarely, whereas some public TCRs were present in many individuals. The presence/absence analyses assumed that sequencing depth was roughly uniform across donors, and that assumption may not be true. The 87-base-pair reads could not distinguish some IMGT-functional V segments, including TRBV6-2 and TRBV6-3, so those segments were excluded. Because HLA typing was missing for some donors at each locus, association tests included only the typed subset. An earlier analysis of several hundred of the donors showed that most TCR beta V segments appeared in productive rearrangements either about 87% or about 30% of the time, which broadly matched IMGT annotations. In vitro tests confirmed that a few of the cytomegalovirus-associated TCR beta chains recognize cytomegalovirus antigens. The sequencing pipeline was judged likely to have produced a cluster of highly shared sequence variants as a technical artifact. This cohort had only TCR beta chains sequenced, and the lack of alpha or paired-chain data limited which features could be detected. Compared with the approximately 700-donor mean, donors in an Asian-associated ancestry cluster had fewer N-insertions in productive TCRs, according to a later genetic analysis. A later analysis found that HLA-associated TCR beta chains were more clonally expanded and had lower generation probabilities than equally common non-associated chains. A later analysis associated 15,000 to 20,000 TCR beta sequences with specific HLA alleles at a false discovery rate of 0.05. The classifier was reported to diagnose cytomegalovirus status with high specificity and sensitivity in both the original and validation cohorts. In a later genetic analysis, a missense DCLRE1C variant was associated with V-gene and J-gene trimming of TCR beta chains, and the association was replicated in an independent cohort. A further reported finding was that TCR beta sequences accurately predicted the HLA-A and HLA-B alleles for most subjects in the first cohort. The earlier analysis of almost 600 of the donors excluded roughly 16 rarely observed V segments, including chromosome 9 orphons, because counts were too low. CMV serostatus was the only immune exposure information available for the cohort. Linkage disequilibrium might explain the correlated functional status among segregating V segments, but an unknown experimental factor could not be excluded.

Library method: the immunoSEQ multiplex PCR assay. A mixture of 60 forward primers for TCR Vbeta segments and 13 reverse primers for TCR Jbeta segments was used in the multiplex PCR. A multiplex PCR assay on genomic DNA amplified the CDR3 region of rearranged TCR beta genes. The amplified TCR beta libraries were sequenced on the Illumina HiSeq System as 87-base-pair reads. The study's own analysis went as follows. A later analysis tallied 70 million to 100 million unique TCR beta chains across the 640 or so repertoires, and approximately 12 million of those chains were shared by two or more donors. Raw reads were error-corrected and collapsed into unique sequences by a nearest-neighbor algorithm in which closely related sequences were merged to remove PCR and sequencing errors. To assign V, D and J gene segments, CDR3 sequences were aligned to IMGT reference sequences. Each retained sequence needed at least a six-nucleotide match to both a V gene segment and a J gene segment. Rearrangements were called productive when the CDR3 lacked stop codons and stayed in frame with V and J; all others were non-productive. CDR3 was defined by IMGT convention, running from the second conserved V-encoded cysteine to the conserved J-encoded phenylalanine. The earlier analysis of about 530 of the donors excluded any sequence lacking an unambiguous match to a single V gene segment. In an earlier analysis of 587 of the donors, V segments were called functional above 56.7% productive rearrangements and were called segregating when the between-donor standard deviation exceeded 5%. A statistical classification framework was built for diagnosing cytomegalovirus status from the catalog of TCR beta chain sequences. A later analysis assigned V and J genes by comparing TCR nucleotide sequences with IMGT/GENE-DB human TR gene sequences. In a later analysis, CDR3 sequences and most-parsimonious VDJ recombination scenarios were assigned using the TCRdist pipeline. In a later analysis, each TCR beta chain was defined by its CDR3 amino acid sequence together with its V-gene family, and reads lacking a unique V-gene family were excluded. As a way to deal with suspected cross-contamination and a sequencing artifact, a later analysis dropped under 600 nucleotide sequences that were highly shared and had low generation probability. In a later analysis, a clonal expansion index was calculated for each public chain from normalized within-repertoire ranks of inferred template counts. In a later analysis, generation probabilities were computed with a VDJ recombination model fitted to out-of-frame rearrangements, and the resulting probabilities were checked against IGoR. In a later analysis, hypergeometric tests were used to score TCR-TCR, TCR-HLA and TCR-CMV co-occurrence, with a repertoire-size bias correction applied to TCR pairs. In a later analysis, false discovery rates were estimated by permuting HLA or CMV assignments 20 times. In a later analysis, co-occurring TCRs were grouped using DBSCAN, and TCRdist sequence similarity was added for clustering within HLA-allele-positive subsets. Repertoires with fewer than 30,000 or more than 120,000 public chains were left out of co-occurrence clustering, as were four to six repertoires with anomalous nucleotide sharing. TCRdb stores this immuneACCESS table with in-frame sequences only. Part of the clones is absent; in the studies checked, under half of the shortfall reflects unresolved V genes, and no reason is known for the rest. V, J and clone size were drawn from that table, and D and trimming were deduced from the DNA. The sample includes roughly 120,000 clones, with around 80% observed a single time. The ten largest make up around 4.9% of the sample.

This receptor was identified in a man under 40 in good health and CMV-seropositive. Rearrangement joined TRBV5-4 to TRBJ2-1, and 11 junction bases match TRBD2. The sample taken for sequencing was PBMCs. The CDR3 has the sequence CASSFAYSGGADEQFF. The DNA reads TGTGCCAGCAGCTTCGCTTATAGCGGGGGGGCGGATGAGCAGTTCTTC.